The 25 T cell receptor beta chains in this list originate from one sample, sequenced in a study of PD-1 blockade in classical Hodgkin lymphoma. Only in-frame clones appear in the TCRdb table, and some are missing; sequencing was by immunoSEQ multiplex PCR. Among roughly 150,000 clones listed, 78% were seen once. Each and every patient relapsed after autologous stem cell transplantation, and patients got differing brentuximab vedotin exposure. The source material was peripheral blood mononuclear cells (PBMCs), sampled before the second cycle of nivolumab. The receptors come from a human donor with classical Hodgkin lymphoma.

V and J are TRBV5-1 and TRBJ2-2; D is possibly TRBD2 (5 bases). The CDR3 consists of 14 residues. V was clipped by 9 bases and J by 2 bases, with 14 bases between them. Looked up from germline, CDR1 is SGHRS and CDR2 is YFSETQ. In DNA form, the CDR3 reads TGCGCCACCAAGGAGGTAACTAACACCGGGGAGCTGTTTTTT. Its protein product is CATKEVTNTGELFF.

The V call is TRBV6-5, the J call TRBJ1-2; D perhaps matches TRBD1 (5 bases). The germline gives CDR1 MNHEY, CDR2 SVGAGI. The CDR3 loop spans 12 amino acids. The V end was cut by 5 bases, the J end by 5 bases, with 9 bases between. Written as DNA, the CDR3 is TGTGCCAGCAGTGGGACGGTTTATGGCTACACCTTC. Translating gives CASSGTVYGYTF.

CDR3 coding DNA: TGTGCCAGTAGTATTGGGGGGCGCCCCACCGGGGAGCTGTTTTTT. Encoded protein: CASSIGGRPTGELFF. The chain combines TRBV19 with TRBJ2-2, with D perhaps matching TRBD1 or TRBD2 (6 bases each). CDR3 length: 15 residues. The germline V gene encodes CDR1 LNHDA and CDR2 SQIVND (reference sequence). Trimming left V 3 bases short and J 4 bases short, with 12 bases between.

This clone was seen at least ten times. The chain couples TRBV2 to TRBJ2-3; D is possibly TRBD1 (5 bases). The CDR3 has 16 residues. Germline assignment: CDR1 SNHLY and CDR2 FYNNEI. V lost 2 bases and J 2 bases, leaving 14 bases between the germline ends. The DNA for the CDR3 is TGTGCCAGCAGTGAAAATGTAGGGGTTGACACAGATACGCAGTATTTT. Protein sequence: CASSENVGVDTDTQYF.

The chain combines TRBV5-1 with TRBJ2-2, with D perhaps being TRBD1 or TRBD2 (6 bases each). V was clipped by 1 base and J by 2 bases, with 9 bases between them. Germline assignment: CDR1 SGHRS and CDR2 YFSETQ. The CDR3 has 15 amino acids. The CDR3 coding sequence is TGCGCCAGCAGCTTGTCGGGGGCTAACACCGGGGAGCTGTTTTTT. Encoded protein: CASSLSGANTGELFF. Using reference TRBV5-1 and TRBJ2-2 for the parts outside the CDR3, the full variable domain is KAGVTQTPRYLIKTRGQQVTLSCSPISGHRSVSWYQQTPGQGLQFLFEYFSETQRNKGNFPGRFSGRQFSNSRSEMNVSTLELGDSALYLCASSLSGANTGELFFGEGSRLTVL.

The chain couples TRBV2 to TRBJ2-2; D is uncertain. Germline CDR1 is SNHLY and CDR2 is FYNNEI. V was trimmed by 5 bases and J by 3 bases, leaving 4 bases between them. The CDR3 extends over 12 amino acids. CDR3 nucleotide sequence: TGTGCCAGCAGTTATGACACCGGGGAGCTGTTTTTT. Its translation is CASSYDTGELFF.

Only a few counts were recorded for this clone. The V call is TRBV5-4, the J call TRBJ1-2; 7 bases match TRBD1. V was clipped by 4 bases and J by 8 bases; unmatched bases: 14. Germline assignment: CDR1 SGHNT and CDR2 YYREEE (reference sequence). The CDR3 consists of 15 residues. The CDR3: CASSGSGYRGLGYTF. The CDR3 DNA reads TGTGCCAGCAGCGGGAGTGGGTATAGGGGGCTCGGCTACACCTTC.

V is TRBV19 and J is TRBJ2-3; 8 bases match TRBD1. The CDR3 extends over 17 amino acids. CDR1 is LNHDA, CDR2 SQIVND, per germline (reference sequence). Losses at the gene ends were 3 bases for V and 0 bases for J; bases not matched to a gene: 8. CDR3 bases: TGTGCCAGTAGTATCCCGTACAGGGGGTTCAGCACAGATACGCAGTATTTT. Encoded protein: CASSIPYRGFSTDTQYF. The whole variable domain, remainder taken from reference TRBV19 and TRBJ2-3, is DGGITQSPKYLFRKEGQNVTLSCEQNLNHDAMYWYRQDPGQGLRLIYYSQIVNDFQKGDIAEGYSVSREKKESFPLTVTSAQKNPTAFYLCASSIPYRGFSTDTQYFGPGTRLTVL.

The chain recombines TRBV10-3 with TRBJ2-6; either TRBD1 or TRBD2 may supply D (5 bases each). The CDR3 runs 16 residues. V dropped 10 bases and J dropped 0 bases, with 16 bases sitting between them. Germline lookup yields CDR1 ENHRY and CDR2 SYGVKD. CDR3 sequence: CATRGDMGSGANVLTF. The CDR3 nucleotides read TGTGCCACGAGAGGGGATATGGGCTCTGGGGCCAACGTCCTGACTTTC.

The chain joins TRBV18 to TRBJ2-6; 8 bases map to TRBD1. The germline V gene encodes CDR1 KGHSH and CDR2 LQKENI. The V segment lost 6 bases and the J segment 2 bases; nucleotides outside the gene matches: 6. This CDR3 is built from 16 residues. The CDR3 here is CASSGQTGAGANVLTF. DNA for the CDR3: TGTGCCAGCTCGGGCCAGACAGGGGCTGGGGCCAACGTCCTGACTTTC.

This clone turned up a few times. The chain employs TRBV2 and TRBJ2-2; D is possibly TRBD1 (6 bases). This CDR3 comprises 16 residues. Germline CDR1 and CDR2: SNHLY and FYNNEI. V shed 4 bases and J shed 0 bases, with 12 bases lying between them. CDR3 DNA sequence: TGTGCCAGCAGTGCGGACAGCCCCGCGAACACCGGGGAGCTGTTTTTT. Its protein product is CASSADSPANTGELFF.

V usage is TRBV6-6 and J usage is TRBJ2-3; D gene ambiguous. CDR3 length: 14 amino acids. With 2 bases removed from V and 0 bases from J, the gap between germline ends came to 6 bases. Looked up from germline, CDR1 is MNHNY and CDR2 is SVGAGI (reference sequence). The CDR3 sequence: CASSYRSSTDTQYF. In nucleotides, the CDR3 is TGTGCCAGCAGTTACAGGTCTAGCACAGATACGCAGTATTTT.

This clone is a singleton in its sample. V usage is TRBV7-2 and J usage is TRBJ2-1; TRBD1 agrees at 7 bases. The CDR3 runs 15 residues. Germline V gene sequence: CDR1 SGHTA, CDR2 FQGNSA. V lost 1 base and J lost 8; bases outside the gene matches: 8. CDR3 DNA: TGTGCCAGCAGCTTAGAGGGGGCGATCGCCGATGAGCAGTTCTTC. This encodes CASSLEGAIADEQFF. The entire variable domain, with the rest obtained from reference TRBV7-2 and TRBJ2-1, is as follows: GAGVSQSPSNKVTEKGKDVELRCDPISGHTALYWYRQSLGQGLEFLIYFQGNSAPDKSGLPSDRFSAERTGGSVSTLTIQRTQQEDSAVYLCASSLEGAIADEQFFGPGTRLTVL.

This sequence joins TRBV9 and TRBJ2-1; 8 bases match TRBD2. CDR1 SGDLS and CDR2 YYNGEE come from the germline V gene. This CDR3 is built from 17 residues. With V trimmed by 4 bases and J by 4 bases, 13 bases remained unmatched. CDR3 protein: CASSPSLRAGGYNEQFF. The CDR3, as DNA: TGTGCCAGCAGCCCCTCATTGCGGGCGGGGGGTTACAATGAGCAGTTCTTC.

The gene calls are TRBV6-6 and TRBJ1-2; no firm D call. The CDR3 covers 13 residues. Per germline, CDR1 MNHNY and CDR2 SVGAGI (reference sequence). Trimming removed 0 bases from V and 10 bases from J, with 12 bases in between. The CDR3 is CASSYSPNVLYTF. CDR3 bases: TGTGCCAGCAGTTACTCGCCTAACGTACTCTACACCTTC.

A word on this clone: One junction end disagrees with the germline gene, perhaps due to a read error. The V and J genes are TRBV19 and TRBJ2-3, with TRBD2 identical over 14 bases. CDR1 and CDR2 (germline): LNHDA, SQIVND (reference sequence). CDR3 length: 19 residues. The CDR3 sequence is CTSSIPTSGRATSTDTQYF. CDR3 nucleotide sequence: TGTACCAGTAGTATACCGACTAGCGGGAGGGCCACTAGCACAGATACGCAGTATTTT.

This sequence joins TRBV6-5 and TRBJ1-2, with 9 bases that match TRBD1. The germline V gene has CDR1 MNHEY and CDR2 SVGAGI. The CDR3 totals 13 residues. J was trimmed by 7 bases and V by 7 bases; bases with no gene match: 7. CDR3: CASNIQGAAGYTF. The CDR3, as DNA: TGTGCCAGCAATATACAGGGGGCTGCTGGCTACACCTTC.

The rearrangement joins TRBV19 to TRBJ1-6, with 11 bases identical to TRBD1. V gave up 5 bases and J gave up 5 bases; unmatched junction bases: 5. This CDR3 spans 16 amino acids. Looked up from germline, CDR1 is LNHDA and CDR2 is SQIVND (reference sequence). DNA of the CDR3: TGTGCCAGTAGTTCCGGACAGGGGGCTCATAATTCACCCCTCCACTTT. Residues: CASSSGQGAHNSPLHF.

J is TRBJ1-5 and V is TRBV18; perhaps TRBD1 as D (6 bases). Germline V gene sequence: CDR1 KGHSH, CDR2 LQKENI. CDR3 size: 15 residues. The V and J ends lost 4 bases and 4 bases respectively, with 14 bases between them. The CDR3 loop reads CASSLTGTGNQPQHF. The CDR3 coding sequence is TGTGCCAGCTCACTCACAGGGACGGGTAATCAGCCCCAGCATTTT.

This clone has a handful of counts. The V call is TRBV6-5, the J call TRBJ1-1; TRBD1 agrees at 8 bases. The length of the CDR3 is 14 residues. In germline, CDR1 is MNHEY, CDR2 SVGAGI. Trimming removed 6 bases from V and 8 bases from J; junction bases left unmatched: 11. CDR3 DNA: TGTGCCAGCAGCCGGGACAGGATAAATTCCGAAGCTTTCTTT. As protein: CASSRDRINSEAFF.

The CDR3: CASMASTGSSQPQHF. DNA of the CDR3: TGTGCCAGCATGGCTTCGACAGGGTCCAGTCAGCCCCAGCATTTT. The V and J genes are TRBV2 and TRBJ1-5; the match to TRBD1 covers 7 bases. The CDR3 totals 15 residues. CDR1 and CDR2 from the germline V gene are SNHLY and FYNNEI. The ends lost 7 bases at V and 6 bases at J; junction bases unmatched: 12.

In the case of this clone: The same CDR3 arises from other DNA sequences in this sample as well. The V gene is TRBV6-6, the J gene TRBJ1-1; no clear D. CDR1 and CDR2 (germline): MNHNY, SVGAGI (reference sequence). Between the trimmed V and J ends, which lost 0 bases and 1 base, there was a span of 3 bases. The length of the CDR3 is 13 residues. The CDR3 bases are TGTGCCAGCAGTTACTCCGAGAACACTGAAGCTTTCTTT. It yields the protein CASSYSENTEAFF.

This sequence joins TRBV6-6 and TRBJ1-6; the D gene is possibly TRBD1 (6 bases). Germline V CDR1 and CDR2: MNHNY, SVGAGI (reference sequence). Trimming shortened V by 9 bases and J by 4 bases, and 13 bases separated the two germline ends. The CDR3 spans 14 residues. Written as DNA, the CDR3 is TGTGCCAGTGGAAATACAGGGTATAATTCACCCCTCCACTTT. This encodes CASGNTGYNSPLHF.

This clone was picked up many times. The chain couples TRBV15 to TRBJ1-1; D is unresolved. CDR1 LNHNV and CDR2 YYDKDF come from the germline V gene (reference sequence). There are 14 residues in the CDR3. V dropped 1 base and J dropped 5 bases, with 11 bases sitting between them. The CDR3 is CATSRGGSRTEAFF. As DNA, the CDR3 is TGTGCCACCAGCAGAGGTGGGAGCCGGACTGAAGCTTTCTTT.

J is TRBJ2-1 and V is TRBV6-6; tentatively, D is TRBD2 (6 bases). Per germline, CDR1 MNHNY and CDR2 SVGAGI (reference sequence). The CDR3 loop spans 16 amino acids. The V gene lost 2 bases and the J gene lost 5 bases, with 16 bases spanning the gap. The CDR3 DNA sequence: TGTGCCAGCAGTTACGCCCCCGGGTTAGCGGACAATGAGCAGTTCTTC. Its translation is CASSYAPGLADNEQFF.